This is a list of T cell receptor beta chains from one sample in a study of OX40 agonist ivuxolimab in advanced cancers. Sequenced by immunoSEQ multiplex PCR; TCRdb stores in-frame clones only, minus some. Among 60,000 to 65,000 clones listed, 89% were seen once. The source material was CD4+ or CD8+ T cells sorted from blood, sampled in a trial of the OX40 agonist ivuxolimab. The source is an adult with an advanced solid tumor such as melanoma, head and neck, liver or kidney cancer. Both conserved end residues are part of each CDR3. A D gene is named only where the DNA matches it firmly. Rows give clone size only sometimes, using once, few, many, or a class for an expanded clone.

J gene: TRBJ2-2; CDR3 length: 15; D gene: TRBD1; clone size: once; V gene: TRBV19; CDR3 DNA: TGTGCCAGTAGTATAGGGACAGGAACGGTCGGGGAGCTGTTTTTT; CDR3 protein: CASSIGTGTVGELFF
J gene: TRBJ2-1; CDR3 length: 15; D gene: .; clone size: .; V gene: TRBV18; CDR3 DNA: TGTGCCAGCTCACCGAGGCAGCGAGGATACAATGAGCAGTTCTTC; CDR3 protein: CASSPRQRGYNEQFF
J gene: TRBJ2-5; CDR3 length: 17; D gene: TRBD2; clone size: .; V gene: TRBV5-6; CDR3 DNA: TGTGCCAGCAGCTTGATGGAAGACGGCGGGAGTGGGGAGACCCAGTACTTC; CDR3 protein: CASSLMEDGGSGETQYF
J gene: TRBJ1-5; CDR3 length: 15; D gene: .; clone size: .; V gene: TRBV7-9; CDR3 DNA: TGTGCCAGCAGCTACGGAGGGGGGCCCAATCAGCCCCAGCATTTT; CDR3 protein: CASSYGGGPNQPQHF
J gene: TRBJ1-1; CDR3 length: 14; D gene: .; clone size: once; V gene: TRBV29-1; CDR3 DNA: TGCAGCGTTGAAACCCTAGGGGGAGACACTGAAGCTTTCTTT; CDR3 protein: CSVETLGGDTEAFF
J gene: TRBJ1-1; CDR3 length: 13; D gene: .; clone size: .; V gene: TRBV11-3; CDR3 DNA: TGTGCCAGCAGCCATGGAGGGAACACTGAAGCTTTCTTT; CDR3 protein: CASSHGGNTEAFF
J gene: TRBJ2-7; CDR3 length: 18; D gene: .; clone size: .; V gene: TRBV27; CDR3 DNA: TGTGCCAGCAGTTTATCGGGGCAGGGAAGCCACCACTCCTACGAGCAGTACTTC; CDR3 protein: CASSLSGQGSHHSYEQYF
J gene: TRBJ2-7; CDR3 length: 15; D gene: .; clone size: .; V gene: TRBV2; CDR3 DNA: TGTGCCAGCAGTTCGGGGCAGGGCCTGGATTACGAGCAGTACTTC; CDR3 protein: CASSSGQGLDYEQYF
J gene: TRBJ1-4; CDR3 length: 13; D gene: TRBD1; clone size: .; V gene: TRBV7-6; CDR3 DNA: TGTGCCAGCAGTTATGACAGGGGCGCGGAACTGTTTTTT; CDR3 protein: CASSYDRGAELFF
J gene: TRBJ2-7; CDR3 length: 15; D gene: .; clone size: .; V gene: TRBV13; CDR3 DNA: TGTGCCAGCAGCTACCGGGGGACTGACTCCTACGAGCAGTACTTC; CDR3 protein: CASSYRGTDSYEQYF
J gene: TRBJ1-1; CDR3 length: 13; D gene: .; clone size: few; V gene: TRBV10-3; CDR3 DNA: TGTGCCATCAGTGTGGGGCCGAACACTGAAGCTTTCTTT; CDR3 protein: CAISVGPNTEAFF
J gene: TRBJ2-7; CDR3 length: 15; D gene: .; clone size: .; V gene: TRBV13; CDR3 DNA: TGTGCCAGCAGTCGTACAGAGGAGAGCTCCTACGAGCAGTACTTC; CDR3 protein: CASSRTEESSYEQYF
J gene: TRBJ2-7; CDR3 length: 14; D gene: TRBD1; clone size: .; V gene: TRBV6-6; CDR3 DNA: TGTGCCAGCAGGCGACAGGGGGAGGGTTACGAGCAGTACTTC; CDR3 protein: CASRRQGEGYEQYF
J gene: TRBJ2-3; CDR3 length: 14; D gene: .; clone size: .; V gene: TRBV7-3; CDR3 DNA: TGTGCCAGCAGCTTGGACTCGGGGGCAGATACGCAGTATTTT; CDR3 protein: CASSLDSGADTQYF
J gene: TRBJ2-2; CDR3 length: 15; D gene: .; clone size: .; V gene: TRBV11-2; CDR3 DNA: TGTGCCAGCCCCCCGGCCAACAGAAACGCCGGGGAGCTGTTTTTT; CDR3 protein: CASPPANRNAGELFF
J gene: TRBJ2-3; CDR3 length: 13; D gene: TRBD2; clone size: once; V gene: TRBV6-5; CDR3 DNA: TGTGCCAGCGGGCGACTAGCTACAGATACGCAGTATTTT; CDR3 protein: CASGRLATDTQYF